The following is a T cell receptor beta chain sequence with its context. Its antigen is as yet unknown. The CDR3 runs 14 residues. V was shortened by 0 bases and J by 6 bases, with 12 bases between the two germline ends. Germline V gives CDR1 SGHTS, CDR2 YDEGEE. The PCR contained 60 Vbeta and 13 Jbeta primers. Measured with immunoSEQ multiplex PCR; TCRdb has only the in-frame clones, and not every one. The sample includes 100,000 to 150,000 clones, less than 85% of them seen just once. These data are taken from a study of cytomegalovirus exposure and HLA in healthy donors. Study observations and caveats: Published work reported that the classifier diagnosed cytomegalovirus status with high specificity and sensitivity. A later analysis found most CMV-associated TCR beta chains apparently HLA-restricted. Immune exposure information available was restricted to CMV serostatus. The authors later linked a missense DCLRE1C variant to TCR beta V- and J-gene trimming.

The clonotype comes from a male donor in good health and CMV-seronegative. Sequenced material: PBMCs. This chain links TRBV5-8 with TRBJ1-1; D is unclear. DNA for the CDR3: TGTGCCAGCAGCTTGGGAGTCCCAAACTCTGAAGCTTTCTTT. Its translation is CASSLGVPNSEAFF.